The 28 T cell receptor beta chains given below trace back to one sample, sequenced in a study of blood T cell repertoires in COVID-19. Generated by immunoSEQ multiplex PCR, the TCRdb table keeps only in-frame clones and is missing some. Here the sample spans 470,000 or so clones, more than 85% being singletons. Sample: peripheral blood. These receptors were obtained from a woman under 40 with acute or convalescent COVID-19.

The chain recombines TRBV2 with TRBJ2-5, with 10 bases fitting TRBD2. The CDR3 extends over 14 amino acids. The V gene's germline CDR1 is SNHLY and CDR2 FYNNEI. J gave up 3 bases and V 8 bases, and 6 bases lay outside the gene matches. CDR3 residues: CASSSTSGKETQYF. CDR3 bases: TGTGCCAGCTCTAGCACTAGCGGGAAAGAGACCCAGTACTTC.

This sequence joins TRBV30 and TRBJ2-3; perhaps TRBD1 as D (6 bases). V was trimmed by 3 bases and J by 8 bases, leaving 15 bases between them. The germline gives CDR1 GTSNPN, CDR2 SVGIG (reference sequence). The length of the CDR3 is 13 residues. The CDR3 DNA follows: TGTGCCTGGAGCAGAACGGACAGCCGTACGCAGTATTTT. Protein product: CAWSRTDSRTQYF.

The chain uses TRBV29-1 and TRBJ2-2; the D is unclear. Trimming took 7 bases from V and 4 from J, leaving 13 bases between them. Germline lookup yields CDR1 SQVTM and CDR2 ANQGSEA. The CDR3 extends over 13 amino acids. The CDR3 region is CSARTTSTGELFF. The CDR3 DNA follows: TGCAGCGCCCGCACGACAAGCACCGGGGAGCTGTTTTTT.

This clone was counted a few times. The rearrangement uses TRBV27 and TRBJ2-7; 7 nucleotides match TRBD1. CDR1 is MNHEY and CDR2 is SMNVEV in the germline V gene (reference sequence). The CDR3 is made up of 13 amino acids. V lost 6 bases and J lost 5; bases outside the gene matches: 7. DNA of the CDR3: TGTGCCAGCAGCAGATCGACAGGGCACGAGCAGTACTTC. Amino acids: CASSRSTGHEQYF.

J is TRBJ2-3 and V is TRBV2; D is unresolved. CDR1 is SNHLY, CDR2 FYNNEI, per germline. This CDR3 comprises 13 residues. The V gene lost 11 bases and the J gene lost 2 bases, with 14 bases spanning the gap. CDR3 sequence: CASSPRFTDTQYF. CDR3 DNA: TGTGCCTCCTCCCCGCGGTTCACAGATACGCAGTATTTT.

This chain connects TRBV5-1 to TRBJ2-1; a possible D gene is TRBD2 (5 bases). Trimming shortened V by 0 bases and J by 1 base, and 11 bases separated the two germline ends. This CDR3 region has 16 residues. Germline-derived CDR1 and CDR2 are SGHRS and YFSETQ. The CDR3 reads CASSLDRGMSYNEQFF. The CDR3 coding sequence is TGCGCCAGCAGCTTGGATCGGGGAATGTCCTACAATGAGCAGTTCTTC.

This clone came up once. The same CDR3 arises from other DNA sequences in this sample as well. The gene calls are TRBV2 and TRBJ1-2; 9 bases line up with TRBD1. The CDR3 spans 13 residues. From germline, CDR1 is SNHLY and CDR2 FYNNEI. J was trimmed by 4 bases and V by 5 bases; bases with no gene match: 2. DNA of the CDR3: TGTGCCAGCAGTCCGGGACAGGGCTATGGCTACACCTTC. It is translated as CASSPGQGYGYTF.

This chain links TRBV2 with TRBJ2-5; a possible D gene is TRBD2 (5 bases). The V gene's germline CDR1 is SNHLY and CDR2 FYNNEI. Trimming stripped 6 bases from V and 4 bases from J, with 18 bases between. This CDR3 spans 15 amino acids. As DNA, the CDR3 is TGTGCCAGCAGCTCGCCTAGGTATGGAGGAGAGACCCAGTACTTC. It is translated as CASSSPRYGGETQYF.

V is TRBV2 and J is TRBJ1-2, with TRBD1 matching 11 bases. Unmatched junction bases numbered 10, after V lost 5 bases and J lost 8 bases. Germline CDR1 reads SNHLY; CDR2 reads FYNNEI. CDR3 length: 15 residues. CDR3 residues: CASSFRGQGASGYTF. The CDR3 nucleotides are TGTGCCAGCAGTTTCCGCGGACAGGGGGCCTCGGGCTACACCTTC.

The gene calls are TRBV6-4 and TRBJ2-4; tentatively, D is TRBD2 (6 bases). This CDR3 spans 17 amino acids. V lost 7 bases, J lost 3 bases, and 22 bases lay in between. Per the germline V gene, CDR1 is MRHNA and CDR2 is SNTAGT. Here the CDR3 DNA reads TGTGCCAGCACCCGGGACTCTATTTTAGGAGTCAAAAACATTCAGTACTTC. Translated, it gives CASTRDSILGVKNIQYF.

The V gene is TRBV10-3, the J gene TRBJ2-6; D perhaps matches TRBD2 (7 bases). CDR1 is ENHRY, CDR2 SYGVKD, per germline. This CDR3 spans 14 amino acids. The ends were cut back, 10 bases at V and 3 bases at J, with 13 bases in the middle. The CDR3 loop is CATSGGNGANVLTF. The CDR3 bases are TGTGCCACTTCGGGGGGCAATGGGGCCAACGTCCTGACTTTC.

This clone appeared once. The chain couples TRBV7-9 to TRBJ1-6; 12 positions match TRBD1. Germline V gene lookup returns CDR1 SEHNR and CDR2 FQNEAQ (reference sequence). The CDR3 covers 16 residues. V lost 5 bases, J lost 6 bases, and 5 bases stayed unmatched. The CDR3 spells CASSAGTGGVNSPLHF. DNA for the CDR3: TGTGCCAGCAGCGCCGGGACAGGGGGCGTTAATTCACCCCTCCACTTT.

The chain recombines TRBV19 with TRBJ1-2, with D unresolved. Germline loops: CDR1 LNHDA, CDR2 SQIVND (reference sequence). The CDR3 length is 12 residues. V was trimmed by 2 bases and J by 5 bases, leaving 6 bases between them. The CDR3 DNA is TGTGCCAGTAGTATAATCGGGTATGGCTACACCTTC. It is translated as CASSIIGYGYTF.

V usage is TRBV27 and J usage is TRBJ2-1; maybe TRBD2 (6 bases). The CDR3 has 16 residues. The V gene lost 4 bases and the J gene lost 8 bases, with 21 bases spanning the gap. CDR1 and CDR2 (germline): MNHEY, SMNVEV (reference sequence). The CDR3 nucleotides are TGTGCCAGCAGTTCCCCTAGCGCCCACCTGGGGGATGAGCAGTTCTTC. This codes for CASSSPSAHLGDEQFF.

This chain connects TRBV28 to TRBJ1-5, with no clear D. The CDR3 covers 13 residues. CDR1 and CDR2 (germline): MDHEN, SYDVKM. Trimming took 7 bases from V and 5 from J, leaving 12 bases between them. The CDR3 region is CASTPRIHQPQHF. The DNA of the CDR3 is TGTGCCAGCACTCCTAGGATTCATCAGCCCCAGCATTTT.

This clone has just a few counts. The chain combines TRBV19 with TRBJ1-6, with 7 bases lining up with TRBD1. Germline lookup yields CDR1 LNHDA and CDR2 SQIVND (reference sequence). The CDR3 sequence is 14 residues long. Trimming took 9 bases from V and 9 from J; bases not matched to a gene: 11. CDR3 nucleotide sequence: TGTGCCAGCCGACAACAGGGGCGGAGTTCACCCCTCCACTTT. Translated: CASRQQGRSSPLHF.

The V and J genes are TRBV7-8 and TRBJ2-5; maybe TRBD2 (6 bases). The V end lost 4 bases, the J end lost 5 bases, and 14 bases lay between the germline ends. This CDR3 comprises 14 residues. Germline V gene sequence: CDR1 SGHVS, CDR2 FQNEAQ. The CDR3 loop is CASSSRTEGETQYF. The CDR3 DNA reads as TGTGCCAGCAGCTCCCGTACGGAGGGGGAGACCCAGTACTTC.

V gene TRBV27 combines with J gene TRBJ2-1, with D tentatively TRBD1 (6 bases). From germline, CDR1 is MNHEY and CDR2 SMNVEV (reference sequence). V was shortened by 6 bases and J by 9 bases, with 21 bases between the two germline ends. This CDR3 comprises 15 residues. The CDR3 protein is CASSRIKQGIVEQFF. The CDR3 coding sequence is TGTGCCAGCAGCCGAATCAAACAGGGTATCGTTGAGCAGTTCTTC.

This clone came up once. The chain carries TRBV20-1 and TRBJ1-2; possibly TRBD1 for D (6 bases). This CDR3 is 16 amino acids long. CDR1 is DFQATT and CDR2 is SNEGSKA in the germline V gene (reference sequence). V was cut by 3 bases and J by 5 bases, with 22 bases left in between. CDR3 sequence: CSASRVIGGLSYGYTF. The CDR3 bases are TGCAGTGCTAGTCGAGTAATCGGGGGGCTGTCGTATGGCTACACCTTC.

This chain joins TRBV19 and TRBJ2-7, with 7 bases lining up with TRBD1. The V gene's germline CDR1 is LNHDA and CDR2 SQIVND (reference sequence). The CDR3 has 12 amino acids. V trimming: 9 bases; J trimming: 2 bases; junction bases outside the gene matches: 4. The CDR3 DNA reads as TGTGCCAGCGGGGACAGAACCTACGAGCAGTACTTC. It yields the protein CASGDRTYEQYF.

The chain carries TRBV5-6 and TRBJ1-6; TRBD1 might be the D (6 bases). This CDR3 region has 13 residues. V lost 8 bases, J lost 7 bases, and 13 bases lay in between. Germline V gene lookup returns CDR1 SGHDT and CDR2 YYEEEE. The CDR3 DNA follows: TGTGCCAGAGAGGGGGGGTTGAATTCACCCCTCCACTTT. Its protein product is CAREGGLNSPLHF.

The chain couples TRBV6-5 to TRBJ2-7; D perhaps matches TRBD2 (5 bases). V lost 2 bases and J 6 bases, leaving 5 bases between the germline ends. The CDR3 has 11 residues. The germline V gene has CDR1 MNHEY and CDR2 SVGAGI. For the CDR3, the DNA is TGTGCCAGCAGTTACGGAGGCGAGCAGTACTTC. It is translated as CASSYGGEQYF.

The gene calls are TRBV7-6 and TRBJ2-5, with 9 positions matching TRBD2. V lost 0 bases and J lost 5; bases outside the gene matches: 10. In germline, CDR1 is SGHVS, CDR2 FNYEAQ. This CDR3 has 17 amino acids. CDR3 sequence (DNA): TGTGCCAGCAGCTTAGCGGCGACTAGCGGTTTGTTGGAGACCCAGTACTTC. Translated, it gives CASSLAATSGLLETQYF.

The chain couples TRBV4-1 to TRBJ1-1; D is unresolved. The CDR3 spans 13 residues. Germline V gives CDR1 MGHRA, CDR2 YSYEKL. V was shortened by 4 bases and J by 8 bases, with 14 bases between the two germline ends. CDR3: CASSPGSVTEAFF. The CDR3 DNA sequence: TGCGCCAGCAGCCCCGGTTCTGTAACCGAAGCTTTCTTT.

This clone occurred a few times. The rearrangement uses TRBV9 and TRBJ2-5, with 13 nucleotides matching TRBD2. Losses at the gene ends were 2 bases for V and 5 bases for J; bases not matched to a gene: 15. This CDR3 comprises 19 residues. The germline gives CDR1 SGDLS, CDR2 YYNGEE. CDR3 DNA: TGTGCCAGCAGCGTCAAGACTACGGGACTAGCGGGGACTACGGAGACCCAGTACTTC. Amino acids: CASSVKTTGLAGTTETQYF.

The chain is built from TRBV29-1 and TRBJ2-3; TRBD1 is a possible D gene (6 bases). Deletions cut 3 bases from V and 4 bases from J, with 11 bases between. CDR3 length: 13 amino acids. Germline V gives CDR1 SQVTM, CDR2 ANQGSEA. CDR3 nucleotide sequence: TGCAGCGTTGAGATGTGGGGGCCAGATACGCAGTATTTT. This codes for CSVEMWGPDTQYF.

The chain is built from TRBV10-1 and TRBJ1-1; D is perhaps TRBD1 (5 bases). V lost 3 bases to trimming and J lost 6 bases, with 14 bases between them. Germline V gene lookup returns CDR1 WNHNN and CDR2 SYGVQD (reference sequence). The CDR3 sequence is 14 residues long. CDR3 DNA sequence: TGCGCCAGCAGTGAACCCGGGAGGGACGCTGAAGCTTTCTTT. It is translated as CASSEPGRDAEAFF.

The rearrangement uses TRBV10-1 and TRBJ2-2; D might be TRBD1 (5 bases). Trimming pared 5 bases from V and 3 bases from J, leaving 7 bases between. The CDR3 spans 13 residues. CDR1 WNHNN and CDR2 SYGVQD come from the germline V gene (reference sequence). Here the CDR3 reads CASSPGYTGELFF. The DNA for the CDR3 is TGCGCCAGCAGTCCAGGGTACACCGGGGAGCTGTTTTTT.